These 2 T cell receptor beta chains were all obtained from the same sample, sequenced in a study of blood T cell repertoires in COVID-19. Measured with immunoSEQ multiplex PCR; TCRdb has only the in-frame clones, and not every one. The sample has more than 50,000 clones, 80% to 85% seen once; the top ten hold about 2%. Sample: peripheral blood. The receptors derive from an older woman with acute or convalescent COVID-19.

This sequence joins TRBV11-1 and TRBJ2-6; possible D gene TRBD1, 6 bases. The V gene lost 0 bases and the J gene lost 0 bases, with 12 bases spanning the gap. The CDR3 length is 18 residues. Germline values: CDR1 SGHAT, CDR2 FQDESV (reference sequence). As DNA, the CDR3 is TGTGCCAGCAGCTTAGCAACAGGGCAGAGCTCTGGGGCCAACGTCCTGACTTTC. Its protein product is CASSLATGQSSGANVLTF.

The chain couples TRBV14 to TRBJ2-3, with D possibly being TRBD1 (5 bases). Germline V CDR1 and CDR2: SGHDN, FVKESK. The V and J ends lost 0 bases and 10 bases respectively, with 11 bases between them. The CDR3 is made up of 13 amino acids. The CDR3 loop reads CASSQDQGVPQYF. In nucleotides, the CDR3 is TGTGCCAGCAGCCAAGATCAAGGGGTGCCGCAGTATTTT.